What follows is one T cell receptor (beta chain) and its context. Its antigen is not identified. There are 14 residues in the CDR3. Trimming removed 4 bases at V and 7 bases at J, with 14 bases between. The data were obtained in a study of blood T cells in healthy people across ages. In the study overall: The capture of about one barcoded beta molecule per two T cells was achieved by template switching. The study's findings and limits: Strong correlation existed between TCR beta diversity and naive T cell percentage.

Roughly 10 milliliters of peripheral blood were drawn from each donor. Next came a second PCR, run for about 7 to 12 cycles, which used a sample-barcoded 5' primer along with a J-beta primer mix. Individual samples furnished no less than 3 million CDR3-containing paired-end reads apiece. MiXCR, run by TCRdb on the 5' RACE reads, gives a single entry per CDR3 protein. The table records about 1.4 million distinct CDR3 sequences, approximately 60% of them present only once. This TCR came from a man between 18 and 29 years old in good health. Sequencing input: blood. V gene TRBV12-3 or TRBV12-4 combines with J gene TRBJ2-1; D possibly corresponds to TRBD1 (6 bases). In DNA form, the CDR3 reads TGTGCCAGCAGTTCCAAGACAGGCGGGAATGAGCAGTTCTTC. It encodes CASSSKTGGNEQFF.